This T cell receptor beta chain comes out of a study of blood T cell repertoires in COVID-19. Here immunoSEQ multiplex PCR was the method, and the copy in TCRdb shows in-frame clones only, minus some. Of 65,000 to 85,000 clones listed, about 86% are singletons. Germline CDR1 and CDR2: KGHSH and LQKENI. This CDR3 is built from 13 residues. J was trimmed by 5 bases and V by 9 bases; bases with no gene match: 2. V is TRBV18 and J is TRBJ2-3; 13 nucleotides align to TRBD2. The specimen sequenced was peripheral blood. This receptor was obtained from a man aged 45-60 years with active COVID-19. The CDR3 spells CASRLAGGDTQYF. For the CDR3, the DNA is TGTGCCAGTCGACTAGCGGGAGGAGATACGCAGTATTTT.